The 11 T cell receptor beta chains reported below all come from one sample, sequenced in a study of neurological immune-mediated disorders. One entry per CDR3 protein, called by TCRdb with MiXCR from the 5' RACE reads. The table has roughly 61,000 distinct CDR3 sequences, more than 20% seen once; the top ten hold about 4.3%. The time point is: technical triplicate 2. What was sequenced was PBMCs. Source of these receptors: a man aged 60-69 years with HTLV-1-associated myelopathy (HAM/TSP).

The chain joins TRBV7-3 to TRBJ2-3; 8 nucleotides align to TRBD2. CDR3 length: 16 amino acids. The junction had 6 bases not matched to a gene; V was cut back by 1 base and J by 3 bases. The germline CDR1 and CDR2 sequences are SGHTA and FQGTGA. The CDR3 loop reads CASSLMASGSTDTQYF. The CDR3 nucleotides are TGTGCCAGCAGCTTAATGGCTAGCGGGTCTACAGATACGCAGTATTTT.

This clonotype was seen repeatedly, ten times or more. This chain connects TRBV12-3 or TRBV12-4 to TRBJ1-2, with D possibly matching TRBD1 (6 bases). This CDR3 region has 15 residues. V was clipped by 4 bases and J by 8 bases, with 20 bases between them. CDR3 DNA: TGTGCCAGCAGTTATATAGCCGTTCACAGGGACGGCTACACCTTC. Translated: CASSYIAVHRDGYTF.

The sample holds many counts of this clonotype. V is TRBV4-1 and J is TRBJ1-6; 8 positions agree with TRBD1. V gave up 1 base and J gave up 14 bases; unmatched junction bases: 10. The germline gives CDR1 MGHRA, CDR2 YSYEKL. CDR3 length: 15 residues. In DNA, the CDR3 is TGCGCCAGCAGCCAAGCGGTTCCGACAGGGGCAGCCCTCCACTTT. It encodes CASSQAVPTGAALHF.

At least ten counts were recorded for this clonotype. The chain combines TRBV5-1 with TRBJ2-1; TRBD2 aligns across 9 bases. Germline V gives CDR1 SGHRS, CDR2 YFSETQ. V shed 4 bases, J shed 7 bases, and the junction held 9 bases outside the gene matches. This CDR3 has 15 residues. CDR3 loop: CASSIVAGVYNEQFF. The CDR3 nucleotides read TGCGCCAGCAGCATAGTAGCGGGAGTATATAATGAGCAGTTCTTC.

This clonotype was detected ten times or more. The chain employs TRBV6-6 and TRBJ2-2; tentatively, D is TRBD2 (6 bases). CDR1 and CDR2 from the germline V gene are MNHNY and SVGAGI (reference sequence). The CDR3 has 15 residues. V shed 5 bases and J shed 2 bases, with 12 bases lying between them. CDR3 DNA: TGTGCCAGCAGTCCGGGACTCGGAAACACCGGGGAGCTGTTTTTT. It translates to CASSPGLGNTGELFF.

This clonotype was detected ten times or more. This rearrangement joins TRBV6-5 to TRBJ1-6; the D gene is possibly TRBD1 (6 bases). Germline V gene data show CDR1 as MNHEY and CDR2 as SVGAGI. The CDR3 totals 15 residues. Deletions cut 5 bases from V and 9 bases from J, with 17 bases between. The CDR3 sequence is CASSQAQGAISPLHF. The CDR3 DNA sequence: TGTGCCAGCAGTCAGGCACAGGGCGCGATTTCACCCCTCCACTTT.

This clonotype was counted ten times or more. V gene TRBV4-2 combines with J gene TRBJ2-7; 9 nucleotides agree with TRBD2. V was clipped by 0 bases and J by 4 bases; unmatched bases: 4. Germline values: CDR1 LGHNA, CDR2 YNFKEQ. This CDR3 is 15 amino acids long. The chain's CDR3 is CASSQDLAGAYEQYF. CDR3 nucleotides: TGTGCCAGCAGCCAAGATTTAGCGGGAGCTTACGAGCAGTACTTC.

The chain is built from TRBV10-3 and TRBJ1-1; D gene ambiguous. CDR1 is ENHRY, CDR2 SYGVKD, per germline. The CDR3 covers 12 residues. The V end lost 3 bases, the J end lost 9 bases, and 11 bases lay between the germline ends. The CDR3 DNA reads TGTGCCATCAGTGAAGACACGACGAAAGCTTTCTTT. Its translation is CAISEDTTKAFF.

This sequence joins TRBV20-1 and TRBJ2-3; either TRBD1 or TRBD2 may fit D (5 bases each). In germline, CDR1 is DFQATT, CDR2 SNEGSKA (reference sequence). This CDR3 comprises 14 residues. Trimming took 5 bases from V and 4 from J, leaving 16 bases between them. The CDR3, as DNA: TGCAGTGCTTCTGGGGGTCTAGGGGCAGATACGCAGTATTTT. This translates into CSASGGLGADTQYF.

This clonotype was detected many times. The chain is built from TRBV20-1 and TRBJ2-2; 11 bases line up with TRBD2. The CDR3 runs to 14 residues. In germline, CDR1 is DFQATT, CDR2 SNEGSKA (reference sequence). V lost 6 bases to trimming and J lost 5 bases; unmatched junction nucleotides: 5. Written as DNA, the CDR3 is TGCAGTGCGGCTACTAGCGGGAGAACCGGGGAGCTGTTTTTT. Translation gives CSAATSGRTGELFF.

At least ten counts were recorded for this clonotype. V usage is TRBV2 and J usage is TRBJ2-4; D possibly matches TRBD1 or TRBD2 (6 bases each). Per the germline V gene, CDR1 is SNHLY and CDR2 is FYNNEI. With 5 bases removed from V and 1 base from J, the gap between germline ends came to 15 bases. The CDR3 totals 16 residues. CDR3 protein: CASSTAGHPAKNIQYF. CDR3 sequence (DNA): TGTGCCAGCAGTACCGCGGGACATCCCGCCAAAAACATTCAGTACTTC.